This T cell receptor (beta chain) appears in the sequencing data of a study of T cell changes during pregnancy in multiple sclerosis. In this sample, this clone turned up once. The V gene end was trimmed by 6 bases and the J gene end by 2 bases; junction bases not matched to a gene: 2. In germline, CDR1 is SEHNR, CDR2 FQNEAQ (reference sequence). CDR3 length: 13 residues. TCRdb's copy holds only in-frame clones and misses some; the assay was immunoSEQ multiplex PCR. The sample records around 70,000 clones, around nine tenths being singletons. This sequence joins TRBV7-9 and TRBJ2-5; 8 bases align to TRBD2. The sequence came from a female donor in good health, enrolled as a control in a pregnancy study. Source: peripheral blood, taken in the first trimester of pregnancy. CDR3 sequence (DNA): TGTGCCAGCAGGCCTAGCGGGCAAGAGACCCAGTACTTC. It is translated as CASRPSGQETQYF.